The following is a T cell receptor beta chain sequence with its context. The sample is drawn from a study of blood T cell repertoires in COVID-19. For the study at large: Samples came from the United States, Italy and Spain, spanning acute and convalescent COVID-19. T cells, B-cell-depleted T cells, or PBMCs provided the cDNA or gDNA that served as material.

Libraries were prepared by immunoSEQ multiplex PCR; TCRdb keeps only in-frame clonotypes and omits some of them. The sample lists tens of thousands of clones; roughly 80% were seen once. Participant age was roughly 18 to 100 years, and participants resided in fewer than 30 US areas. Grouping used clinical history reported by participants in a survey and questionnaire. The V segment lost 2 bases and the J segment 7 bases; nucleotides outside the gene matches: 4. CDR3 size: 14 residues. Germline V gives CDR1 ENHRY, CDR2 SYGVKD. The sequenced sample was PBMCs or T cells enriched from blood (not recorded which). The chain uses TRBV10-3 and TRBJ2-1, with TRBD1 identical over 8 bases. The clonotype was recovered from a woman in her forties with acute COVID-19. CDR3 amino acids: CAISERQGLNEQFF. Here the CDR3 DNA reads TGTGCCATCAGTGAGCGACAGGGGTTGAATGAGCAGTTCTTC.